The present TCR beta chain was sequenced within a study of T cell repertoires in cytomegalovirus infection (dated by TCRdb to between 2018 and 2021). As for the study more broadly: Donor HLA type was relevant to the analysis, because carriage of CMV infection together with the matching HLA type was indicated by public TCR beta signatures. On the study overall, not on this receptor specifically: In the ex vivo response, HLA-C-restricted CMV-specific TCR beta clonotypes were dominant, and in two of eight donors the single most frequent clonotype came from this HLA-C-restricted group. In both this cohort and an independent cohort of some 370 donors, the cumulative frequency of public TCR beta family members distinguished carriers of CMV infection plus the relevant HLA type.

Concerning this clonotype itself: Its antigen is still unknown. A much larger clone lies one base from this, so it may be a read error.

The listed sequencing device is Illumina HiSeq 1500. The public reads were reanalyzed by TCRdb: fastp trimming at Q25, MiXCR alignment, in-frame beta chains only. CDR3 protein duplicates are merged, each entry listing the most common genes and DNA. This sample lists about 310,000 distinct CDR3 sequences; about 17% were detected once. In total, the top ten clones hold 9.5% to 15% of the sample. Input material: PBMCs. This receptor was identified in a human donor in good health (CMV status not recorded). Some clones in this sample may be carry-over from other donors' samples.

The DNA sequence is TGTGCCAGCAGCTTAGCTCCGACGAACACTGAAGCTTTCTTT. Translation gives CASSLAPTNTEAFF. The chain is assembled from TRBV11-1 and TRBJ1-1, with the D gene not confidently named. Trimming removed 0 bases from V and 1 base from J, leaving 6 bases between the germline ends. The CDR3 starts with the cysteine, ends with the phenylalanine, and has 14 residues. Only CDR3 DNA is held: 42 bases, read in frame from base 1. Taken from the germline V gene (reference sequence), the CDR1 and CDR2 loops are SGHAT and FQDESV.